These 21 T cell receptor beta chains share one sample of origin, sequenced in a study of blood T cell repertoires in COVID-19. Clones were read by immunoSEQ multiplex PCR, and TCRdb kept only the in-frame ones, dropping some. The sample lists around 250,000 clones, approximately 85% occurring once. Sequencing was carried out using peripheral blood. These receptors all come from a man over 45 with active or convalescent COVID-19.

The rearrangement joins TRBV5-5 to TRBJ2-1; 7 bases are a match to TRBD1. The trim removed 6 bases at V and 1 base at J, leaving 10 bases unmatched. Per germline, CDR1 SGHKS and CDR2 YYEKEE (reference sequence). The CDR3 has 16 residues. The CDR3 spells CASKIGGTESYNEQFF. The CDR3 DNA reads TGTGCCAGCAAAATAGGGGGCACAGAGTCCTACAATGAGCAGTTCTTC.

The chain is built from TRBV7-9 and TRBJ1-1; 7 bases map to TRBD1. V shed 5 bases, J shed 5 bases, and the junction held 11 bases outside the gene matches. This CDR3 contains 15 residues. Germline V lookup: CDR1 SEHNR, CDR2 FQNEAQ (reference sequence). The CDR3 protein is CASSQLGTVSTEAFF. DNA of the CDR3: TGTGCCAGCAGCCAACTCGGGACAGTGAGTACTGAAGCTTTCTTT.

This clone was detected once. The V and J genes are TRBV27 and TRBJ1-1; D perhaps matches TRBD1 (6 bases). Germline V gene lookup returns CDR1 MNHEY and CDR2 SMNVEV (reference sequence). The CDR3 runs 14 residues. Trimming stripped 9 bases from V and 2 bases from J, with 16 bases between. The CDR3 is CASPYRASNTEAFF. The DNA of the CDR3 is TGTGCCAGTCCGTACAGGGCCTCCAACACTGAAGCTTTCTTT.

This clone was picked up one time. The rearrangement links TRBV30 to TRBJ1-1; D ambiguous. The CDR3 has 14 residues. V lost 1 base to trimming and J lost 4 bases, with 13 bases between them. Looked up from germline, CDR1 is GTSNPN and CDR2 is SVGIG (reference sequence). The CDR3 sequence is CAWSANPPGTEAFF. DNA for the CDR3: TGTGCCTGGAGTGCAAACCCCCCGGGCACTGAAGCTTTCTTT.

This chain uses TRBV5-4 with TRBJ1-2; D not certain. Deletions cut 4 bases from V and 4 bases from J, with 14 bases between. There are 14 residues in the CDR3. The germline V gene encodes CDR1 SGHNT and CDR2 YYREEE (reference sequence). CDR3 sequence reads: CASSPEGGVYGYTF. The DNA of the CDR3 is TGTGCCAGCAGCCCCGAGGGCGGAGTCTATGGCTACACCTTC.

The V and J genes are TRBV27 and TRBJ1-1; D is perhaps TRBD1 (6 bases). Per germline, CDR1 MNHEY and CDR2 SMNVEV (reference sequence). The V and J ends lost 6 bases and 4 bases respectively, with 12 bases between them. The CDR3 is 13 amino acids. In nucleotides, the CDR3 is TGTGCCAGCAGGCTCAGGGGATTCACTGAAGCTTTCTTT. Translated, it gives CASRLRGFTEAFF.

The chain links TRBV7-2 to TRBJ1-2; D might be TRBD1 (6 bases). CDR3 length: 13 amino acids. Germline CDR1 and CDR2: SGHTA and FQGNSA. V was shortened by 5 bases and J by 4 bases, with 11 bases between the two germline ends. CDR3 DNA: TGTGCCAGCAGCCCCCGACAGGTCTATGGCTACACCTTC. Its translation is CASSPRQVYGYTF.

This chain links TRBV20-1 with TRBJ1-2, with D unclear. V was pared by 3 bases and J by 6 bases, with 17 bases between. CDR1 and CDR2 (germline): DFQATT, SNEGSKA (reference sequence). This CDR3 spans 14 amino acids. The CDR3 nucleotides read TGCAGTGCTAGTAACTCAGTCAGGAAAGATGGCTACACCTTC. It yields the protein CSASNSVRKDGYTF.

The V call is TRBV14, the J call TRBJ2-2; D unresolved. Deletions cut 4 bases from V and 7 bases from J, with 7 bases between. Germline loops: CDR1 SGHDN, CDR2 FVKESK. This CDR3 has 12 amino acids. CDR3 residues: CASSPLNGELFF. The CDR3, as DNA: TGTGCCAGCAGCCCCTTAAACGGGGAGCTGTTTTTT. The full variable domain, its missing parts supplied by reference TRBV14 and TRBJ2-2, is EAGVTQFPSHSVIEKGQTVTLRCDPISGHDNLYWYRRVMGKEIKFLLHFVKESKQDESGMPNNRFLAERTGGTYSTLKVQPAELEDSGVYFCASSPLNGELFFGEGSRLTVL.

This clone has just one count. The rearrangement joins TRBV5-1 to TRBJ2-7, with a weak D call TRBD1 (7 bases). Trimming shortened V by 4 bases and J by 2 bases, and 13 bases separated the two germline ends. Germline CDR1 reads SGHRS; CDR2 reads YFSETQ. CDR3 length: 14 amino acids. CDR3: CASSAGTVPYEQYF. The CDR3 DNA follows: TGCGCCAGCAGCGCGGGGACAGTACCCTACGAGCAGTACTTC.

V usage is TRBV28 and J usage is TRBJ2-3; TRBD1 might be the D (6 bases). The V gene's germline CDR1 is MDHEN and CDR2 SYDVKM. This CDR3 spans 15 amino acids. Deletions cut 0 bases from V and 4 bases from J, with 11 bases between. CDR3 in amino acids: CASSLWQGRSDTQYF. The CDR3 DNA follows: TGTGCCAGCAGTTTATGGCAGGGGAGATCAGATACGCAGTATTTT.

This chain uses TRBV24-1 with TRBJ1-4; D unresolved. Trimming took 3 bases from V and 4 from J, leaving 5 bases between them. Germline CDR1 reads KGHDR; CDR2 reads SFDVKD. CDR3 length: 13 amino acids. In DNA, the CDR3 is TGTGCCACCAGTGATGACATTAATGAAAAACTGTTTTTT. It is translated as CATSDDINEKLFF.

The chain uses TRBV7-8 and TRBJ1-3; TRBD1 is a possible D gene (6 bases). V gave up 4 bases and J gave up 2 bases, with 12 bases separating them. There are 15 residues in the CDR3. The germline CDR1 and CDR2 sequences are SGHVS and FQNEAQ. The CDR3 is CASSSDSKPGNTIYF. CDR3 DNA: TGTGCCAGCAGCTCGGACAGTAAACCTGGAAACACCATATATTTT. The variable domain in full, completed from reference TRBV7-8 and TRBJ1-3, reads GAGVSQSPRYKVAKRGQDVALRCDPISGHVSLFWYQQALGQGPEFLTYFQNEAQLDKSGLPSDRFFAERPEGSVSTLKIQRTQQEDSAVYLCASSSDSKPGNTIYFGEGSWLTVV.

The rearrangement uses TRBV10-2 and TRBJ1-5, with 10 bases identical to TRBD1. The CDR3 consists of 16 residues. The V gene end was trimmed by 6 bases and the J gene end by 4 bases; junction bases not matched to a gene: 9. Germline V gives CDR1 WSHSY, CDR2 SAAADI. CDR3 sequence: CASSRTGGFGNQPQHF. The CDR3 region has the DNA TGCGCCAGCAGCAGGACAGGGGGTTTTGGGAATCAGCCCCAGCATTTT.

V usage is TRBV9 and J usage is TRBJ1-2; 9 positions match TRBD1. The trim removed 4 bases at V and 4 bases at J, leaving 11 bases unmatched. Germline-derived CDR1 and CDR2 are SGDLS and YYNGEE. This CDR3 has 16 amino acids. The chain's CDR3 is CASSSGDRARGYGYTF. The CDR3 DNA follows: TGTGCCAGCAGCTCGGGGGACAGGGCCCGTGGCTATGGCTACACCTTC.

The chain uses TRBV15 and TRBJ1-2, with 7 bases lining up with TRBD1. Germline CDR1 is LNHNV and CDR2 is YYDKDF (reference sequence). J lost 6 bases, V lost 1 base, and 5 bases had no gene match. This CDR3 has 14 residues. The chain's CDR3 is CATSRAPTGDGYTF. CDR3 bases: TGTGCCACCAGCAGAGCCCCTACAGGGGATGGCTACACCTTC.

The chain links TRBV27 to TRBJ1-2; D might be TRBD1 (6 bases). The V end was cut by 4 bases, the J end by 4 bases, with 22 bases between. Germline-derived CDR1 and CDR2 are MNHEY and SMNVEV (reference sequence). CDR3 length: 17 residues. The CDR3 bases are TGTGCCAGCAGTTATGGGCGTGGGGGGGGCGCGGGCTATGGCTACACCTTC. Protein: CASSYGRGGGAGYGYTF.

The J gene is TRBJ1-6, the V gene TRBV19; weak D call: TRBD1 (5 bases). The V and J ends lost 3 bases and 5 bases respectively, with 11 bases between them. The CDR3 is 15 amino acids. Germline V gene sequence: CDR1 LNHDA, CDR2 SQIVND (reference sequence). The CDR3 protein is CASSIPGRNNSPLHF. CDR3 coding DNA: TGTGCCAGTAGTATCCCAGGGCGGAATAATTCACCCCTCCACTTT.

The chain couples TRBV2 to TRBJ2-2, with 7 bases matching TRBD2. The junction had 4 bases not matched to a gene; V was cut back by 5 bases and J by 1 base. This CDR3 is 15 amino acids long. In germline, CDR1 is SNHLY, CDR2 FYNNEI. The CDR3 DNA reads TGTGCCAGCAGTCGGGTAGCGGGGAACACCGGGGAGCTGTTTTTT. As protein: CASSRVAGNTGELFF. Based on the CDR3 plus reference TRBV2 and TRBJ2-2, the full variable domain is EPEVTQTPSHQVTQMGQEVILRCVPISNHLYFYWYRQILGQKVEFLVSFYNNEISEKSEIFDDQFSVERPDGSNFTLKIRSTKLEDSAMYFCASSRVAGNTGELFFGEGSRLTVL.

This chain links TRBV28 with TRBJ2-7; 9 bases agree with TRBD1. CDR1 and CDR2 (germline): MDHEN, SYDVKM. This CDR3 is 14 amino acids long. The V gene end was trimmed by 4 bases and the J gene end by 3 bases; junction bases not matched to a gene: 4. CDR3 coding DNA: TGTGCCAGCAGTTCGGGACAGGGCTTCTACGAGCAGTACTTC. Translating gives CASSSGQGFYEQYF.

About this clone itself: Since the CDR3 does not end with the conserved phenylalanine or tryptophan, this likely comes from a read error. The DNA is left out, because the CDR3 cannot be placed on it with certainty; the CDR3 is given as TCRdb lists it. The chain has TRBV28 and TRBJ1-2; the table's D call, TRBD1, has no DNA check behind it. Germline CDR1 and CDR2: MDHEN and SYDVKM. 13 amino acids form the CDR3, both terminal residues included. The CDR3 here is CASSLSHGQGAQT.